The 21 T cell receptor beta chains listed next were all sequenced from one sample in a study of T cells after yellow fever vaccination. Each CDR3 protein gets one entry after TCRdb re-called the 5' RACE reads with MiXCR. Counted here are more than 75,000 distinct CDR3 sequences, about 8.2% occurring once; the ten biggest clones make up over 15%. The sample here was CD8+ T cells not binding an NS4B(214-222) dextramer, sorted from PBMCs, taken roughly 14 days after the first yellow fever vaccination. All receptors derive from a man younger than 35 who received the YFV17D yellow fever vaccine.

This clonotype was counted ten times or more. The V and J genes are TRBV6-1 and TRBJ2-7; TRBD1 matches at 9 bases. Per the germline V gene, CDR1 is MNHNS and CDR2 is SASEGT. V lost 10 bases to trimming and J lost 5 bases; unmatched junction nucleotides: 9. The CDR3 covers 13 residues. The chain's CDR3 is CATSDRGNDEQYF. The CDR3 region has the DNA TGTGCCACCTCCGACAGGGGGAACGACGAGCAGTACTTC.

This chain connects TRBV7-9 to TRBJ2-1, with TRBD1 as a possible D gene (6 bases). Trimming removed 5 bases from V and 4 bases from J, with 18 bases in between. From germline, CDR1 is SEHNR and CDR2 FQNEAQ (reference sequence). The CDR3 loop spans 16 amino acids. This CDR3 reads CASSTTGIQKYNEQFF. The CDR3 region has the DNA TGTGCCAGCAGCACAACAGGGATCCAAAAATACAATGAGCAGTTCTTC.

The chain employs TRBV4-1 and TRBJ2-7; tentative D call: TRBD1 (6 bases). Germline V gene data show CDR1 as MGHRA and CDR2 as YSYEKL. Trimming removed 1 base from V and 7 bases from J, with 14 bases in between. The CDR3 contains 14 residues. CDR3 bases: TGCGCCAGCAGCCAAGCTACAGGGTCGGGGGAGCAGTACGTC. This codes for CASSQATGSGEQYV.

This chain connects TRBV27 to TRBJ1-5, with D maybe TRBD1 (5 bases). The CDR3 length is 14 residues. Germline V gene sequence: CDR1 MNHEY, CDR2 SMNVEV (reference sequence). V was cut by 5 bases and J by 5 bases, with 13 bases left in between. CDR3 in amino acids: CASSRLREDQPQHF. CDR3 nucleotides: TGTGCCAGCAGTCGTCTCAGGGAGGATCAGCCCCAGCATTTT.

This chain uses TRBV5-5 with TRBJ2-7; no reliable D call. Germline CDR1 SGHKS, CDR2 YYEKEE (reference sequence). V shed 2 bases and J shed 4 bases, with 16 bases lying between them. CDR3 length: 15 residues. CDR3 coding DNA: TGTGCCAGCAGCTTAGCCGGAAGGGTGACTTACGAGCAGTACTTC. Residues: CASSLAGRVTYEQYF.

At least ten counts were recorded for this clonotype. V and J are TRBV7-2 and TRBJ2-7; tentative D call: TRBD2 (5 bases). Germline values: CDR1 SGHTA, CDR2 FQGNSA. The CDR3 covers 12 residues. Trimming took off 1 base at V and 6 bases at J, with 7 bases between the two ends. For the CDR3, the DNA is TGTGCCAGCAGCTTAGAAGGAGGCGAGCAGTACGTC. It codes for CASSLEGGEQYV.

This clonotype appeared a few times. The gene calls are TRBV29-1 and TRBJ2-5; the D is unclear. CDR3 length equals 12 residues. Germline V gives CDR1 SQVTM, CDR2 ANQGSEA. The DNA of the CDR3 is TGCAGTGCCCTGGATGGGCGAGAGACCCAGTACTTC. This encodes CSALDGRETQYF.

This clonotype was picked up a small number of times. The rearrangement joins TRBV5-4 to TRBJ2-5, with TRBD2 as a possible D gene (7 bases). Germline V gene data show CDR1 as SGHNT and CDR2 as YYREEE (reference sequence). CDR3 size: 15 residues. The V gene lost 4 bases and the J gene lost 2 bases, with 15 bases spanning the gap. The CDR3 protein is CASSLQGLTQETQYF. CDR3 coding DNA: TGTGCCAGCAGCCTACAGGGACTAACGCAAGAGACCCAGTACTTC.

This clonotype was counted many times. The rearrangement uses TRBV4-3 and TRBJ2-3; no reliable D call. Germline CDR1 is LGHNA and CDR2 is YSLEER. Trimming left V 0 bases short and J 6 bases short, with 7 bases between. CDR3 size: 13 residues. The CDR3 DNA reads as TGCGCCAGCAGCCAAGAAAGGTTCGATACGCAGTATTTT. Encoded protein: CASSQERFDTQYF.

This clonotype has only a few counts. The gene calls are TRBV6-2 or TRBV6-3 and TRBJ1-1; D is uncertain. Looked up from germline, CDR1 is MNHEY and CDR2 is SVGEGT. CDR3 length: 16 amino acids. V shed 2 bases and J shed 0 bases, with 13 bases lying between them. The CDR3 DNA is TGTGCCAGCAGTTACCGTCCCCCCAGGATGAACACTGAAGCTTTCTTT. Encoded protein: CASSYRPPRMNTEAFF.

This clonotype has a handful of counts. In DNA form, the CDR3 reads TGTGCCAGCAGTTTATCGGCAGGGACCCTCTCTGGAAACACCATATATTTT. It encodes CASSLSAGTLSGNTIYF. V and J are TRBV12-3 or TRBV12-4 and TRBJ1-3, with D possibly matching TRBD1 (5 bases). The length of the CDR3 is 17 residues. V was clipped by 2 bases and J by 0 bases, with 14 bases between them.

J is TRBJ1-1 and V is TRBV30, with TRBD1 matching over 7 bases. V shed 1 base, J shed 7 bases, and the junction held 24 bases outside the gene matches. The CDR3 consists of 19 residues. Germline V gives CDR1 GTSNPN, CDR2 SVGIG (reference sequence). The CDR3 is CAWSAAGTEIFLGPNEAFF. CDR3 nucleotide sequence: TGTGCCTGGAGTGCGGCCGGGACAGAAATATTCCTCGGACCTAATGAAGCTTTCTTT.

V and J are TRBV7-9 and TRBJ1-1; no reliable D call. Trimming left V 5 bases short and J 1 base short, with 8 bases between. The CDR3 length is 13 residues. Germline CDR1 and CDR2: SEHNR and FQNEAQ (reference sequence). CDR3 loop: CASSITSNTEAFF. CDR3 in DNA: TGTGCCAGCAGCATAACCTCGAACACTGAAGCTTTCTTT.

This clonotype was seen more than once but under ten times. The chain combines TRBV7-9 with TRBJ2-4; D is unclear. In germline, CDR1 is SEHNR, CDR2 FQNEAQ (reference sequence). Trimming removed 5 bases at V and 2 bases at J, with 7 bases between. The CDR3 has 13 amino acids. The CDR3 sequence: CASSLGPKNIQYF. Here the CDR3 DNA reads TGTGCCAGCAGCCTCGGGCCCAAAAACATTCAGTACTTC.

The rearrangement joins TRBV5-4 to TRBJ2-1, with 8 bases that match TRBD1. V dropped 4 bases and J dropped 8; count of bases not matched to a gene: 14. CDR3 size: 16 residues. Germline CDR1 reads SGHNT; CDR2 reads YYREEE (reference sequence). For the CDR3, the DNA is TGTGCCAGCAGCCCCCCCCTGACAGGGGACCATTATGAGCAGTTCTTC. It specifies CASSPPLTGDHYEQFF.

In this sample, this clonotype turned up a few times. The chain is built from TRBV7-9 and TRBJ2-3; 7 bases line up with TRBD1. This CDR3 has 14 amino acids. Trimming took 7 bases from V and 3 from J; bases not matched to a gene: 7. Germline CDR1 and CDR2: SEHNR and FQNEAQ (reference sequence). CDR3 region: CASTPDRATDTQYF. The CDR3 DNA reads TGTGCCAGCACCCCTGACAGGGCGACAGATACGCAGTATTTT.

This chain's CDR3 is CASSASLGTEAFF. CDR3 coding DNA: TGTGCCAGCAGTGCCTCTTTAGGGACTGAAGCTTTCTTT. The chain employs TRBV25-1 and TRBJ1-1; D gene ambiguous. Looked up from germline, CDR1 is MGHDK and CDR2 is SYGVNS. Trimming removed 4 bases from V and 5 bases from J, with 11 bases in between. CDR3 length equals 13 residues.

The V call is TRBV2, the J call TRBJ1-5, with a possible D match to TRBD1 (5 bases). Trimming took off 6 bases at V and 1 base at J, with 13 bases between the two ends. There are 15 residues in the CDR3. Germline assignment: CDR1 SNHLY and CDR2 FYNNEI. The CDR3 region is CASRETGFSNQPQHF. CDR3 sequence (DNA): TGTGCCAGCAGAGAAACAGGATTCAGCAATCAGCCCCAGCATTTT.

This clonotype was counted only a few times. The chain recombines TRBV6-5 with TRBJ2-3; the match to TRBD2 covers 7 bases. The V and J ends lost 0 bases and 4 bases, in that order; junction bases with no gene match: 7. The CDR3 length is 16 residues. Per the germline V gene, CDR1 is MNHEY and CDR2 is SVGAGI. DNA for the CDR3: TGTGCCAGCAGTTACTCGAACAGCGGGGACCCAGATACGCAGTATTTT. It codes for CASSYSNSGDPDTQYF.

The CDR3 loop is CGLKQGGNTGELFF. DNA for the CDR3: TGTGGCCTCAAACAGGGGGGGAACACCGGGGAGCTGTTTTTT. The gene calls are TRBV19 and TRBJ2-2; 8 bases are shared with TRBD1. CDR3 length: 14 residues. Germline CDR1 LNHDA, CDR2 SQIVND (reference sequence).

This clonotype was seen repeatedly, ten times or more. The chain links TRBV5-1 to TRBJ1-1; D gene ambiguous. The CDR3 extends over 15 amino acids. Germline V gene data show CDR1 as SGHRS and CDR2 as YFSETQ. Trimming took 3 bases from V and 2 from J, leaving 14 bases between them. The chain's CDR3 is CASSSFGRPNTEAFF. The CDR3 DNA reads TGCGCCAGCAGCTCGTTCGGACGGCCAAACACTGAAGCTTTCTTT.